Presented here are 18 T cell receptor beta chains from one specimen sequenced in a study of T cell repertoires in cytomegalovirus infection. TCRdb reprocessed the reads via MiXCR and lists one record per CDR3 protein. The sample carries approximately 400,000 distinct CDR3 sequences, approximately 31% recorded once. The sample consisted of PBMCs. The source is a human donor in good health (CMV status not recorded). Some clones in this sample may be carry-over from other donors' samples.

This clonotype was observed a few times. V gene TRBV28 combines with J gene TRBJ1-2, with a weak D call TRBD1 (5 bases). This CDR3 region has 14 residues. Germline V gives CDR1 MDHEN, CDR2 SYDVKM. V lost 3 bases to trimming and J lost 5 bases, with 13 bases between them. The CDR3 DNA is TGTGCCAGCAGTTTGGGGGGATTGAAATATGGCTACACCTTC. It yields the protein CASSLGGLKYGYTF.

Many counts were recorded for this clonotype. This chain joins TRBV7-2 and TRBJ1-1, with D perhaps matching TRBD1 (6 bases). Deletions cut 1 base from V and 0 bases from J, with 12 bases between. The CDR3 contains 16 residues. Germline-derived CDR1 and CDR2 are SGHTA and FQGNSA. The DNA of the CDR3 is TGTGCCAGCAGCTTAGGGACAGTTCTACTGAACACTGAAGCTTTCTTT. Its translation is CASSLGTVLLNTEAFF. Full variable domain (missing parts from reference TRBV7-2 and TRBJ1-1): GAGVSQSPSNKVTEKGKDVELRCDPISGHTALYWYRQSLGQGLEFLIYFQGNSAPDKSGLPSDRFSAERTGGSVSTLTIQRTQQEDSAVYLCASSLGTVLLNTEAFFGQGTRLTVV.

As concerns this clonotype: A much larger clone is a single base away; this may be a read error. This chain joins TRBV6-2 or TRBV6-3 and TRBJ1-1; D not certain. The CDR3 runs 12 residues. The germline V gene has CDR1 MNHEY and CDR2 SVGEGT. In DNA, the CDR3 is TGTGCCGCCTATCGGGCCTACACTGAAGATTTCTTT. This gives the protein CAAYRAYTEDFF.

This clonotype was seen a handful of times. This sequence joins TRBV24-1 and TRBJ2-1; the match to TRBD2 covers 12 bases. The CDR3 contains 17 residues. V gave up 0 bases and J gave up 9 bases; unmatched junction bases: 8. Germline V CDR1 and CDR2: KGHDR, SFDVKD. CDR3 coding DNA: TGTGCCACCAGTGATTTGCAACCTAGCGGGGGGGCCGGTGAGCAGTTCTTC. This translates into CATSDLQPSGGAGEQFF.

This chain joins TRBV19 and TRBJ2-3; D is undetermined. This CDR3 has 17 residues. V was trimmed by 4 bases and J by 2 bases, leaving 19 bases between them. Per the germline V gene, CDR1 is LNHDA and CDR2 is SQIVND (reference sequence). The CDR3 sequence: CASSTEPINTFTDTQYF. The CDR3 DNA follows: TGTGCCAGTAGTACTGAACCGATCAATACCTTCACAGATACGCAGTATTTT.

Many counts were recorded for this clonotype. This chain uses TRBV7-6 with TRBJ1-1, with TRBD1 identical over 8 bases. Germline assignment: CDR1 SGHVS and CDR2 FNYEAQ. The trim removed 5 bases at V and 1 base at J, leaving 12 bases unmatched. CDR3 length: 17 amino acids. The CDR3 reads CASSLRTGRFGNTEAFF. CDR3 coding DNA: TGTGCCAGCAGCCTCAGGACAGGGCGGTTTGGGAACACTGAAGCTTTCTTT.

In its sample, this clonotype was seen many times. The gene calls are TRBV7-2 and TRBJ2-3; TRBD2 agrees at 14 bases. Losses at the gene ends were 6 bases for V and 3 bases for J; bases not matched to a gene: 5. The CDR3 spans 16 residues. Germline V gene data show CDR1 as SGHTA and CDR2 as FQGNSA. CDR3 in amino acids: CASRPTSGGATDTQYF. The CDR3 nucleotides are TGTGCCAGCAGACCGACTAGCGGGGGGGCAACAGATACGCAGTATTTT.

This clonotype was counted a few times. The genes are TRBV6-4 and TRBJ2-2; D may correspond to TRBD1 or TRBD2 (5 bases each). Germline CDR1 reads MRHNA; CDR2 reads SNTAGT. V was cut by 4 bases and J by 4 bases, with 10 bases left in between. The CDR3 loop spans 14 amino acids. This CDR3 is CASSAEGSTGELFF. In nucleotides, the CDR3 is TGTGCCAGCAGTGCTGAGGGGAGCACCGGGGAGCTGTTTTTT.

This clonotype was observed many times. The genes are TRBV7-9 and TRBJ1-1; 8 nucleotides align to TRBD1. CDR1 and CDR2 from the germline V gene are SEHNR and FQNEAQ (reference sequence). Trimming took 1 base from V and 5 from J; bases not matched to a gene: 6. The CDR3 totals 15 residues. CDR3 residues: CASSLVQGATTEAFF. The DNA for the CDR3 is TGTGCCAGCAGCTTAGTTCAGGGGGCGACGACTGAAGCTTTCTTT.

This clonotype was observed once. This chain links TRBV11-2 with TRBJ2-7; the D gene is possibly TRBD2 (7 bases). Trimming pared 5 bases from V and 4 bases from J, leaving 18 bases between. The CDR3 contains 15 residues. The germline V gene encodes CDR1 SGHAT and CDR2 FQNNGV. The CDR3: CASSPEGGPAYEQYF. The CDR3 DNA reads TGTGCCAGCAGCCCGGAGGGGGGGCCCGCTTACGAGCAGTACTTC. Complete variable domain (other parts from reference TRBV11-2 and TRBJ2-7): EAGVAQSPRYKIIEKRQSVAFWCNPISGHATLYWYQQILGQGPKLLIQFQNNGVVDDSQLPKDRFSAERLKGVDSTLKIQPAKLEDSAVYLCASSPEGGPAYEQYFGPGTRLTVT.

The CDR3 DNA reads as TGCAGTGCCGGGGGGGGGCTTCAGCCCCAGCATTTT. Amino acids: CSAGGGLQPQHF. The rearrangement links TRBV20-1 to TRBJ1-5; TRBD1 might be the D (6 bases). The germline gives CDR1 DFQATT, CDR2 SNEGSKA (reference sequence). Trimming left V 6 bases short and J 6 bases short, with 12 bases between. The CDR3 consists of 12 residues.

The rearrangement links TRBV19 to TRBJ1-5; D unclear. The germline CDR1 and CDR2 sequences are LNHDA and SQIVND (reference sequence). Trimming cost V 8 bases and J 7 bases, with 18 bases left between them. The CDR3 is made up of 14 amino acids. CDR3 in amino acids: CASQTETALQPQHF. The CDR3 DNA reads as TGTGCCAGTCAAACAGAGACTGCCTTACAGCCCCAGCATTTT.

Worth noting for this clonotype: A read error is likely, as this CDR3 ends without the conserved phenylalanine or tryptophan. It is unclear where the CDR3 begins or ends on the DNA, so no DNA is shown, and the CDR3 is as TCRdb lists it. J is TRBJ2-1 and V is TRBV7-8; TRBD1, as called in the table, went unchecked against the DNA. The CDR3 comprises 15 residues, both ends counted. The V gene's germline CDR1 is SGHVS and CDR2 FQNEAQ. The CDR3: CASSPTGTGVNEPLL.

The chain joins TRBV7-8 to TRBJ1-3, with 7 bases fitting TRBD1. Germline V CDR1 and CDR2: SGHVS, FQNEAQ. J was trimmed by 8 bases and V by 2 bases; bases with no gene match: 6. The CDR3 runs 14 residues. CDR3 in amino acids: CASSLWQGEDTIYF. The CDR3 nucleotides are TGTGCCAGCAGCTTATGGCAGGGGGAGGACACCATATATTTT.

This clonotype was detected only a few times. The chain employs TRBV6-6 and TRBJ1-5; D is undetermined. The ends were cut back, 0 bases at V and 0 bases at J, with 12 bases in the middle. This CDR3 comprises 17 residues. Germline V CDR1 and CDR2: MNHNY, SVGAGI (reference sequence). This CDR3 reads CASSYSNPGYSNQPQHF. DNA for the CDR3: TGTGCCAGCAGTTACTCAAATCCCGGGTATAGCAATCAGCCCCAGCATTTT.

The chain joins TRBV20-1 to TRBJ2-7; TRBD1 matches at 8 bases. The V segment lost 6 bases and the J segment 2 bases; nucleotides outside the gene matches: 3. The CDR3 loop spans 12 amino acids. The germline V gene encodes CDR1 DFQATT and CDR2 SNEGSKA (reference sequence). The CDR3 DNA reads TGCAGTGCGAAGACAGGGGCCTACGAGCAGTACTTC. Translating it yields CSAKTGAYEQYF.

This clonotype was seen at least ten times. This chain uses TRBV11-2 with TRBJ1-2; maybe TRBD1 (6 bases). This CDR3 contains 14 residues. Trimming shortened V by 3 bases and J by 8 bases, and 16 bases separated the two germline ends. Germline lookup yields CDR1 SGHAT and CDR2 FQNNGV. This chain's CDR3 is CASSFGQLSEGYTF. As DNA, the CDR3 is TGTGCCAGCAGCTTCGGACAGCTGTCAGAAGGCTACACCTTC.

The chain uses TRBV28 and TRBJ1-2, with D possibly matching TRBD1 (5 bases). CDR1 MDHEN and CDR2 SYDVKM come from the germline V gene. This CDR3 comprises 14 residues. Trimming left V 5 bases short and J 9 bases short, with 19 bases between. The CDR3 is CASSATGPLNRYTF. The CDR3 DNA reads as TGTGCCAGCAGTGCGACGGGACCACTAAACCGCTACACCTTC.